The sequence of this TCR beta chain was determined in a study of blood T cells in healthy people across ages (dated by TCRdb to between 2014 and 2017). For context, the study as a whole: Template switching captured roughly one uniquely barcoded TCR beta cDNA molecule per two T cells in model experiments. Age-related changes in TCR beta repertoire diversity were measured in the study by deep sequencing normalized with unique cDNA molecular identifiers. The donors were divided into four age groups: young (average about 16 years), middle-aged (roughly 40), aged (under 70) and long-lived (82). To avoid experimental bias, donors of different ages were spread randomly across the sequencing lanes. The study analyzed two additional independent replicas of 1 million unique cDNA reads from the same blood draw for two donors, one aged 18 to 29 and one aged 80 or older. The research as a whole found: As age increased, observed TCR beta diversity per million T cells dropped in a roughly linear way, and a significant reduction was already evident by age 40. Conclusive comparison of naive and antigen-experienced compartments was prevented by the profiling of bulk unsorted PBMCs. The long-lived group showed more naive CD4+ T cells, fewer expanded clones and increased TCR diversity than the aged group, suggesting age selection. A strong correlation was found between observed TCR beta diversity and the percentage of naive T cells measured by flow cytometry. The CMV infection status of donors was not known, potentially confounding age-related changes in expanded clonotypes. Total diversity estimates from one million sequenced T cells were considered lower bounds and underestimates.

Library creation used 5' RACE. TCRdb records Illumina HiSeq 2500 as the sequencer. A second PCR of about 7 to 12 cycles was run with a J-beta primer mix and a sample-barcoded 5' primer. A unique molecular identifier was introduced onto each TCR beta cDNA molecule by a template-switch 5' adaptor carrying 12 random nucleotides. Each sample yielded at least 3 million CDR3-containing paired-end reads. All of the RNA was converted into first-strand cDNA using the Mint cDNA synthesis kit, with a TRBC-specific oligonucleotide serving as the primer. Following uracil-DNA glycosylase treatment, all cDNA underwent a first 18-cycle PCR with the universal primers M1SS and BC2_uni_R. The source study handled its data this way. For normalization, 1 million high-quality reads were randomly selected from each sample, with every read carrying a distinct molecular identifier. Instead of being binned into consensus sequences, reads that shared molecular identifiers were thrown out. MiTCR, set to a Q25 quality threshold and the strictest error-elimination algorithm, was used for CDR3 identification, clonotype clustering and error correction. Lower-bound total TCR beta diversity was estimated with a nonparametric unseen species model using Euler transformation. The public sequencing data were trimmed at Q25 with fastp and processed into clonotypes with MiXCR by TCRdb, which kept only in-frame beta chains. All rows with the same CDR3 protein become a single entry with the most common DNA and genes. The V and J calls and clone size are TCRdb's, not the authors'. Counted in this sample were 550,000 to 750,000 distinct CDR3 sequences; more than 20% of them appeared once. In total, the top ten clones hold 3.6% of the sample.

Taken from the germline V gene, the CDR1 and CDR2 loops are SGHRS and YFSETQ. The CDR3 holds 16 amino acids from the cysteine to the phenylalanine. The CDR3 DNA has 48 bases and is translated from base 1. V was cut back by 0 bases and J by 6 bases, leaving a gap of 17 bases between them. The donors were roughly 38 Caucasian individuals from Russia, aged roughly 6 to 95 years, who were systemically healthy. Roughly 10 milliliters of peripheral blood were drawn from each donor into EDTA-treated Vacutainer tubes. Ficoll-Paque density-gradient centrifugation was used to isolate PBMCs, with at least 7 million per sample. Trizol reagent was used to extract total RNA from PBMCs, with at least 6 micrograms per sample. The percentages of naive CD45RAhigh/CD27high T cells were determined by flow cytometry on a PBMC aliquot from every donor. About this clonotype itself: The specificity of this receptor is unknown. The input lacks base qualities; no much larger clone sits a single base away.

The chain is encoded by TRBV5-1 joined to TRBJ2-3; TRBD2 is perhaps the D gene, given 5 matching bases. The sequence derives from a man aged 70-80 years in good health. Source material: blood. The CDR3 sequence is CASSLAGDGGSDTQYF. The nucleotide sequence is given as TGCGCCAGCAGCTTGGCCGGCGACGGAGGATCCGATACGCAGTATTTT.